This TCR beta chain came from a study of response to subunit inactivated influenza vaccine. TCRdb fed the RT-PCR reads into MiXCR, producing one record per CDR3 protein. The sample has hundreds of thousands of distinct CDR3 sequences; more than 15% are singletons. The sample consisted of PBMCs from blood, taken 12 days after vaccination. This receptor was obtained from a man in his fifties or sixties who received an inactivated influenza vaccine.

CDR3 amino acids: CASIASGAPLPQHF. CDR3 nucleotide sequence: TGTGCCAGCATCGCCTCAGGGGCCCCATTACCCCAGCATTTT. The chain carries TRBV28 and TRBJ1-5; possible D gene TRBD1, 6 bases. The V and J ends lost 7 bases and 10 bases respectively, with 20 bases between them. This CDR3 has 14 amino acids. Germline CDR1 and CDR2: MDHEN and SYDVKM.